This entry describes one TCR beta chain. The same CDR3 also results from other DNA sequences found in this sample. These data come from a study of blood T cell repertoires in COVID-19. Clones were sequenced by immunoSEQ multiplex PCR, and TCRdb holds only the in-frame ones, with some missing. The sample lists 270,000 or so clones, 80% to 90% occurring once. V lost 2 bases, J lost 2 bases, and 3 bases stayed unmatched. The CDR3 runs 15 residues. The germline V gene encodes CDR1 SGHRS and CDR2 YFSETQ. Source material: peripheral blood. The chain carries TRBV5-1 and TRBJ2-7; the match to TRBD2 covers 11 bases. This TCR derives from a woman under 40 with COVID-19, enrolled during active disease. The CDR3 loop is CASSFSGGAAYEQYF. The CDR3 bases are TGCGCCAGCAGCTTTAGCGGGGGGGCGGCCTACGAGCAGTACTTC. The whole variable domain, filled in from reference TRBV5-1 and TRBJ2-7, reads KAGVTQTPRYLIKTRGQQVTLSCSPISGHRSVSWYQQTPGQGLQFLFEYFSETQRNKGNFPGRFSGRQFSNSRSEMNVSTLELGDSALYLCASSFSGGAAYEQYFGPGTRLTVT.